Listed below are T cell receptor beta chains from one sample, sequenced in a study of tumor-infiltrating lymphocytes in primary liver carcinoma. TCRdb ran MiXCR on the multiplex PCR reads and lists one entry per CDR3 protein. Here the sample spans around 40,000 distinct CDR3 sequences, about 73% being singletons. Sequences were obtained from liver tumor tissue from sampling region 2. The receptors shown here come from a man aged 40-55 years with primary liver carcinoma and hepatitis B virus infection. Each CDR3 is given with its conserved first and last residue. The D gene is left open where the match is weak. Rows may omit the clone size; those that give it use once, few, many or a size class.

v_call	clone_size	d_call	j_call	cdr3_length	cdr3_nt	cdr3_aa
TRBV30	few	TRBD2	TRBJ2-1	16	TGTGCCTGGAGTGGTAGCGGGAGGGCCGATGGCGCTGAGCGCTTCTTC	CAWSGSGRADGAERFF
TRBV12-3/TRBV12-4	few	.	TRBJ1-1	18	TGTGTCAGCAGCCCTGACTCACCTGCCCAGTGGATGAACACTGAAGCTTTCTTT	CVSSPDSPAQWMNTEAFF
TRBV29-1	once	.	TRBJ1-5	13	TGCAACATTGTCGGACAGATCAATCAGCCTCAGCATTTT	CNIVGQINQPQHF
TRBV11-2	.	.	TRBJ2-7	14	TGTGCCAGCAATCCCGCCGGGGGTAATGGTGAGCAGTACTTC	CASNPAGGNGEQYF
TRBV20-1	.	.	TRBJ2-3	11	TGCAGTGTACACAGTGGAGATACGCAGTATTTT	CSVHSGDTQYF
TRBV15	.	TRBD2	TRBJ2-7	13	TGTGCCACGGCGGGAGGGCCCGTCGGCGAGCAGTACTTC	CATAGGPVGEQYF
TRBV6-5	.	.	TRBJ2-7	15	TGTGCCAGCAGACTGGCGGGAACAGGCTCCTACGAGCATTACTTC	CASRLAGTGSYEHYF
TRBV28	.	TRBD2	TRBJ2-3	17	TGTGCGAGCACTCCGAGCGGGAGTGGGGGGAGCACAGATACGCACTATTTT	CASTPSGSGGSTDTHYF
TRBV11-1	.	.	TRBJ2-2	15	TGTGTCAGCAACTATATAGGACCTTTCTCCTGGGAGCCGTTTTTT	CVSNYIGPFSWEPFF
TRBV5-1	.	.	TRBJ1-1	15	TGCGCCAGCTGCTTGGCCGGAGGGGCATGGACTGAAGCTTTCTTT	CASCLAGGAWTEAFF
TRBV5-6	.	.	TRBJ2-7	13	TGTGCCAGTAGCCAAGGATCAGGGTACGAGCAGTACTTC	CASSQGSGYEQYF
TRBV7-9	.	.	TRBJ1-4	14	TGTGCCAGCAGCTTAGTGGGCCAGAATGAAAAACTGTTTTTT	CASSLVGQNEKLFF
TRBV11-2	.	TRBD2	TRBJ2-1	15	TGTGTCAGCAGTCCGGGGCTAGCGGGACCCAATGAGCAGTTCTTC	CVSSPGLAGPNEQFF
TRBV28	.	TRBD2	TRBJ2-5	16	TGTGCCAGCAGTTTAGCGGGAGGCGGGTACCAGGAGACCCAATACTTC	CASSLAGGGYQETQYF
TRBV7-2	.	TRBD2	TRBJ2-7	13	TGTGCCAGCAGCTTCCCGGGGGGATACGAGCAGTACTTC	CASSFPGGYEQYF
TRBV4-2	once	TRBD2	TRBJ2-2	17	TGTGCCAGGCGCCAAGGGGGCCTAGCGGGAGATCTCGGGGAGCTGTTTTTT	CARRQGGLAGDLGELFF
TRBV2	.	.	TRBJ2-1	14	TGTGCCAGCAGCTTTAGCGGAAGAGGCAGTGAGCAGTTCTTC	CASSFSGRGSEQFF
TRBV7-6	.	.	TRBJ1-5	14	TGTGCCAGCAGCCGCTACCGGGGTAACCAGCCCCAGCATTTT	CASSRYRGNQPQHF
TRBV7-3	.	.	TRBJ2-2	13	TGTGCCAGCAGCTCGAACATGGGCGGGGAGCAGTTTTTT	CASSSNMGGEQFF
TRBV5-5	.	.	TRBJ1-1	14	TGTGCCAGCAGCTCGTACCACAGTGAGGCTGAAGCTTTCTTT	CASSSYHSEAEAFF
TRBV24-1	many	TRBD2	TRBJ2-7	12	TGTGCCACCAATGCGGGAGGCGACGAGCAGTACTTC	CATNAGGDEQYF
TRBV7-3	.	.	TRBJ2-7	12	TGTGACAGCAGCTTCAGGGTCCGCGAACAGTACTTC	CDSSFRVREQYF
TRBV10-2	.	.	TRBJ1-6	14	TGCGCCAGCAGTGAGTCCACGCTTAATTCACCCTTCCACTTT	CASSESTLNSPFHF
TRBV12-3/TRBV12-4	.	TRBD2	TRBJ2-1	12	TGTGCCTGCAGCAGAAGCGGGAATGATCAGTTCTTC	CACSRSGNDQFF
TRBV12-3/TRBV12-4	.	TRBD2	TRBJ2-2	15	TGTGCCAGCAGGGCCGGGACTAGTCAAGACGGGGAGCTGTTTTTT	CASRAGTSQDGELFF
TRBV28	.	TRBD1	TRBJ1-1	16	TGTACCAGCAGTTTGGCGGGACAGGGGGAGGGTACTGAAGCTTTCTTT	CTSSLAGQGEGTEAFF
TRBV11-2	once	TRBD1	TRBJ2-7	15	TGTGCCAGTAGCTTACGATGGACAGGGGAAGACGAGCAGCACTTC	CASSLRWTGEDEQHF
TRBV7-9	.	.	TRBJ1-1	13	TGTGCCAGCAGCTTATCCGCGATCGCTGAAGCTTTCTTT	CASSLSAIAEAFF
TRBV29-1	few	.	TRBJ1-2	14	TGCAGCGCCCACGGCATAGGGGGAGAGTATGGCGACACGTTC	CSAHGIGGEYGDTF
TRBV4-3	many	.	TRBJ2-1	18	TGCGCCAGCAGCCAGGAATGGGGGGGGGCCAGCTCCTACAATGAGCAGTTCTTC	CASSQEWGGASSYNEQFF
TRBV6-1	.	TRBD1	TRBJ2-6	16	TGTGCCGGTACCGGGACAGGGGGTGCTGGGTCCAACATCCTGACTTTC	CAGTGTGGAGSNILTF
TRBV12-3/TRBV12-4	.	.	TRBJ1-1	14	TGTGCCAGCGGGAATACATGTTCGAACACTGAAGCTTTCTTT	CASGNTCSNTEAFF